A single sample is the source of the 5 T cell receptor beta chains below, sequenced in a study of blood T cell repertoires in COVID-19. Generated by immunoSEQ multiplex PCR, the TCRdb table keeps only in-frame clones and is missing some. The sample holds about 200,000 clones, approximately 91% seen once. The source material was peripheral blood. All receptors derive from a man aged 18-30 years with active or convalescent COVID-19.

The gene calls are TRBV6-5 and TRBJ2-1, with TRBD2 matching over 7 bases. V was pared by 0 bases and J by 5 bases, with 4 bases of the junction left unmatched. Germline CDR1 is MNHEY and CDR2 is SVGAGI. The CDR3 is made up of 15 amino acids. The CDR3 region is CASSYSLGGNNEQFF. CDR3 sequence (DNA): TGTGCCAGCAGTTACTCACTCGGGGGGAACAATGAGCAGTTCTTC.

The V gene is TRBV4-2, the J gene TRBJ2-3, with D hard to call. This CDR3 has 12 residues. Between the trimmed V and J ends, which lost 0 bases and 11 bases, there was a span of 9 bases. CDR1 is LGHNA, CDR2 YNFKEQ, per germline. The CDR3 sequence: CASSQDGIEQYF. The DNA of the CDR3 is TGTGCCAGCAGCCAAGATGGCATCGAGCAGTATTTT.

V is TRBV5-1 and J is TRBJ2-2, with D hard to call. Germline loops: CDR1 SGHRS, CDR2 YFSETQ. CDR3 length equals 13 residues. V was clipped by 3 bases and J by 4 bases, with 7 bases between them. DNA of the CDR3: TGCGCCAGCAGCTCCCCCGGCACCGGGGAGCTGTTTTTT. Amino acids: CASSSPGTGELFF.

The chain is built from TRBV10-3 and TRBJ1-1; 10 bases match TRBD1. This CDR3 region has 13 residues. Losses at the gene ends were 11 bases for V and 5 bases for J; bases not matched to a gene: 8. Germline CDR1 ENHRY, CDR2 SYGVKD. Here the CDR3 reads CAVAGQGSTEAFF. The CDR3 DNA is TGTGCCGTCGCGGGACAGGGGAGTACTGAAGCTTTCTTT.

The CDR3: CASSVGSSGNYEQYF. The DNA of the CDR3 is TGTGCCAGCAGCGTAGGTTCCAGCGGAAACTACGAGCAGTACTTC. The gene calls are TRBV9 and TRBJ2-7, with D tentatively TRBD2 (5 bases). The CDR3 totals 15 residues. The ends were cut back, 0 bases at V and 3 bases at J, with 13 bases in the middle. Germline V gene lookup returns CDR1 SGDLS and CDR2 YYNGEE. Supplemented by reference TRBV9 and TRBJ2-7, the full variable domain reads DSGVTQTPKHLITATGQRVTLRCSPRSGDLSVYWYQQSLDQGLQFLIQYYNGEERAKGNILERFSAQQFPDLHSELNLSSLELGDSALYFCASSVGSSGNYEQYFGPGTRLTVT.